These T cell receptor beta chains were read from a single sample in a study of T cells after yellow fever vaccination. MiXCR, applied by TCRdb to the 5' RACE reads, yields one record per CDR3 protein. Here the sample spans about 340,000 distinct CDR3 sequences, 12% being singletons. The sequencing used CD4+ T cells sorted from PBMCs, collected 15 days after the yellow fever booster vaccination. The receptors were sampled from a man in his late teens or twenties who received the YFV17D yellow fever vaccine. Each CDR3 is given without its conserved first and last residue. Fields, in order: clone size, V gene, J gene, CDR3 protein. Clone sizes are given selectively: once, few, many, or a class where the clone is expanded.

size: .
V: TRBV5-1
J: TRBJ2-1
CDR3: ASSLVTGGEQF

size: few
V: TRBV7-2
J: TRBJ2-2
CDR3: ASSEQGANTGELF

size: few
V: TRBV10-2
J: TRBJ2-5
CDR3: ASSEMSVQRGETQY

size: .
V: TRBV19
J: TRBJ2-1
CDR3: ASTGGPSYNEQF

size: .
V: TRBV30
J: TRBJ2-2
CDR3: AWSAGTLNTGELF

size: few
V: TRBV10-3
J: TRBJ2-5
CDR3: AISPGQGVPGETQY

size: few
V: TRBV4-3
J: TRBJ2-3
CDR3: ASSHHRGDGTDTQY

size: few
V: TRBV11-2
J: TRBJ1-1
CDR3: ASSLRGSEAF

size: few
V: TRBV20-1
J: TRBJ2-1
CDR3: SAQTDRFHEQF

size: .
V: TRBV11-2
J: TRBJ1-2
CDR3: ASSLVPLGSYGYT

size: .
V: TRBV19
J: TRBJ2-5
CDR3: ASRGGTASQETQY

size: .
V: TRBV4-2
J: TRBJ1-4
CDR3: ASSGGTPDEKLF

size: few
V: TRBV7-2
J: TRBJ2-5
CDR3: ASSRHLSGGAQTQY

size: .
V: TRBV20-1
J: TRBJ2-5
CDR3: SASPPGRTTQY

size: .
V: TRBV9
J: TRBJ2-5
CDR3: ASSVAIGLAGSETQY

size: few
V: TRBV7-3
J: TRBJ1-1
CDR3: ASSAYTGAEAF

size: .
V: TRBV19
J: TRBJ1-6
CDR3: ASRRGANSPLH

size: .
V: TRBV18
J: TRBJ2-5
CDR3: ASSDRETQY

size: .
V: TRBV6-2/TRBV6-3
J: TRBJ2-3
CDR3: ASSYAGVNTDTQY

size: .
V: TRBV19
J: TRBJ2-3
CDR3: ASSIVGGAIGDTQY

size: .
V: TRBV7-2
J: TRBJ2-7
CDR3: ASSVGQGTYEQY

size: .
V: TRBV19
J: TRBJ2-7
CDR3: ASSAGQAPYEQY

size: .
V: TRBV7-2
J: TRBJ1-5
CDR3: ASSLMGFNQPQH

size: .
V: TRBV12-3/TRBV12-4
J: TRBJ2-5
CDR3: ASSLVVEGTKTQY

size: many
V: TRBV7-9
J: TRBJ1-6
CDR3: ASSYLGQGNSPLH

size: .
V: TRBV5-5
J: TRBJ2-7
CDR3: ASSPRSYSYEQY

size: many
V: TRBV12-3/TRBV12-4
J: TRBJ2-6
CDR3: ASTRGSGANVLT

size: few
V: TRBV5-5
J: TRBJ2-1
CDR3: ASSLLSGDEQF

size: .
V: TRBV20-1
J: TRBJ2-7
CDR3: SASGRVTTYEQY

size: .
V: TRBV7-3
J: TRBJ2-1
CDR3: ASSWDRNYEQF

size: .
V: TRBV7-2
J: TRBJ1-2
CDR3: ASSVQGGAPGYGYT

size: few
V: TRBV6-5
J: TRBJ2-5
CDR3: ASSYFETQY

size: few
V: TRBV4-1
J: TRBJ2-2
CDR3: ASSQLTGSGNTGELF

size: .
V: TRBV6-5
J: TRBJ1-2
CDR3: ASRATGVYGYT

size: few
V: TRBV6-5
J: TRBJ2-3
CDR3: ASSLRTFTDTQY

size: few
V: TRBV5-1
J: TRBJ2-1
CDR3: ASSLAGGGSSYNEQF

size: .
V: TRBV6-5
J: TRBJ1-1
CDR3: ASTPGGGRVTEAF

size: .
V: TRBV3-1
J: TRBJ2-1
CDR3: ASSQRGSSYNEQF

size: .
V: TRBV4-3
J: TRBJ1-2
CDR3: ASSLRGAGRNGYT

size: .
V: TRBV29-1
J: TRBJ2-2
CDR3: SVKDRTNTGELF

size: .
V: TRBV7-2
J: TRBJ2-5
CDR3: ASSFGFQETQY

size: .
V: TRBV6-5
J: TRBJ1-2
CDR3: ASKIGINYGYT

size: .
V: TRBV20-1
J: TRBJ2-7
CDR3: SARRGTSGDEQY

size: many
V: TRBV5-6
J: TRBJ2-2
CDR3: ASSLDLNTGELF

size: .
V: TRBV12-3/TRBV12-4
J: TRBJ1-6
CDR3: ASSLQSGVNSPLH

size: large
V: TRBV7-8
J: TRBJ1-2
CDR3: ASSLGQAWANYGYT

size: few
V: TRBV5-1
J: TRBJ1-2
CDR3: ASSPDRGRYGYT

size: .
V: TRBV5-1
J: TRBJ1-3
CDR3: ASSQDYSGNTIY

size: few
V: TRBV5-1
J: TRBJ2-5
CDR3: ASSFVLGQQETQY

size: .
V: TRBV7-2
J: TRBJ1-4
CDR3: ASREDRDGEKLF

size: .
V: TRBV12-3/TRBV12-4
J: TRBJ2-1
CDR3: ASSLGGGAWEQF

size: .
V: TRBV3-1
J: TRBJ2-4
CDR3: ASTEARPKNIQY

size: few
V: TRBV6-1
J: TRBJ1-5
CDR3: ASSEAGITLNQPQH

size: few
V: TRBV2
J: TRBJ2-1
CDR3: ASRGQVGNEQF

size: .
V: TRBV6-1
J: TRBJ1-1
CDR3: ASRQRVAEAF

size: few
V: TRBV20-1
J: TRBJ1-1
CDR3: SARNWMGTEAF

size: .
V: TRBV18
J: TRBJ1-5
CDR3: ASSSDSSQPQH

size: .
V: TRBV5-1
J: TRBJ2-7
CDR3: ASSLLRDRGYEQY

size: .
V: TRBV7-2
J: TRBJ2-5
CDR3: ASSLGGRGGETQY

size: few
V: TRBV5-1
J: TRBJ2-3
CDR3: ASSLAVAGLTDTQY